This T cell receptor (beta chain) originates from a study of blood T cell repertoires in COVID-19. Study in general: T cells, B-cell-depleted T cells, or PBMCs supplied cDNA or gDNA.

CDR3 size: 13 residues. From germline, CDR1 is MNHEY and CDR2 SMNVEV (reference sequence). In the case of this clone: One end of the junction is discordant with germline, which a read error may explain.

The assay was immunoSEQ multiplex PCR, and TCRdb's table has in-frame clones only and misses some. The table shows a few hundred thousand clones, with roughly 85% occurring only once. The sequencing sample was made of peripheral blood. The J gene is TRBJ1-2, the V gene TRBV27; no definite D call. The TCR was taken from a man aged 40-55 years with acute or convalescent COVID-19. Here the CDR3 reads CASSVLPNYGYTF. CDR3 DNA sequence: TGTGCCAGCAGTGTGCTCCCTAATTATGGCTACACCTTC.